This record concerns one T cell receptor (beta chain) sequence. The sample is drawn from a study of blood T cell repertoires in COVID-19. The wider study: Acute-phase and convalescent COVID-19 samples originated in the United States, Italy and Spain.

CDR1 is SGHRS and CDR2 is YFSETQ in the germline V gene. Trimming at V came to 0 bases and at J to 6 bases, leaving 10 bases not matched to a gene. This CDR3 region has 16 residues. As processed by the authors: Nucleated cell counts were estimated from reference gene primer amplification. Here immunoSEQ multiplex PCR was the method, and the copy in TCRdb shows in-frame clones only, minus some. From that table come the V and J calls and clone size; the DNA was used to work out D and trimming. Counted here are roughly 98,000 clones, about 80% occurring once; the ten biggest clones make up approximately 10%.

The receptor was isolated from a man between 65 and 79 years old with active or convalescent COVID-19. Material for sequencing was peripheral blood. The chain uses TRBV5-1 and TRBJ1-1, with TRBD1 identical over 8 bases. The CDR3 reads CASSLAGQGAIAEAFF. In DNA form, the CDR3 reads TGCGCCAGCAGCTTGGCCGGTCAGGGGGCCATCGCTGAAGCTTTCTTT.